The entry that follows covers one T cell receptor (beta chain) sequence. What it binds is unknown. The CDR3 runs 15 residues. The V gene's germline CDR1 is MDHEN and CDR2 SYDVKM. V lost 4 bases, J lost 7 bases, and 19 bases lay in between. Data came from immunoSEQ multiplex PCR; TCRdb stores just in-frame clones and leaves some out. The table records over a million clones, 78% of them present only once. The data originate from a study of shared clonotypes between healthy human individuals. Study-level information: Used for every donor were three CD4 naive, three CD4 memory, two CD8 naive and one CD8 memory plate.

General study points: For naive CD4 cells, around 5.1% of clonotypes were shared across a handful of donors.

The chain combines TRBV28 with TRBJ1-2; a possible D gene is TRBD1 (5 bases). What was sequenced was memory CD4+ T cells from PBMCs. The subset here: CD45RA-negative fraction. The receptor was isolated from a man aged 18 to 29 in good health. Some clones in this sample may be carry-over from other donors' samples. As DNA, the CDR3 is TGTGCCAGCAGTTCCGGTGGCGGGGCGAGTAGTGGCTACACCTTC. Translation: CASSSGGGASSGYTF.